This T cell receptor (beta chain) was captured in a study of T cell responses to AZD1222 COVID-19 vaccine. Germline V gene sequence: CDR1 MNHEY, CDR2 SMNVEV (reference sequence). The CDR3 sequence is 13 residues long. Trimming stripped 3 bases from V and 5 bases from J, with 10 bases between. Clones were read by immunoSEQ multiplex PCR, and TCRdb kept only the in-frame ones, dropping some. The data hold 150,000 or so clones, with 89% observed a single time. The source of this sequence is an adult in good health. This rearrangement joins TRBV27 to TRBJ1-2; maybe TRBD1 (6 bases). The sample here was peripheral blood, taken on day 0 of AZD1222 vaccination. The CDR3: CASSLEGGYGYTF. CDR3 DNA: TGTGCCAGCAGTTTGGAGGGGGGATATGGCTACACCTTC.